A selection of T cell receptor beta chains follows, all from one sample in a study of blood T cell repertoires in COVID-19. Assay: immunoSEQ multiplex PCR; the TCRdb copy retains only in-frame clones and omits some. Counted here are over 150,000 clones, approximately 82% occurring once; the ten biggest clones make up 15% to 20%. The sequenced sample was PBMCs or T cells enriched from blood (not recorded which). The receptors were sampled from a woman aged 45-65 years who had recovered from COVID-19. The CDR3 runs from the conserved cysteine through the conserved F or W. The D gene is left open where the match is weak. The size entry is marked missing in some rows and otherwise reads once, few, many or a size class.

d_gene: .
abundance: .
len: 14
j_gene: TRBJ2-7
v_gene: TRBV9
CDR3nt: TGTGCCAGCAGCATGACGGGAAACTACGGCGAGCAGTACTTC
CDR3aa: CASSMTGNYGEQYF

d_gene: TRBD1
abundance: .
len: 14
j_gene: TRBJ1-2
v_gene: TRBV3-1/TRBV3-2
CDR3nt: TGTGCCAGCAGCTTTAGGACAGGGGCGGAAGGCTACACCTTC
CDR3aa: CASSFRTGAEGYTF

d_gene: TRBD2
abundance: few
len: 18
j_gene: TRBJ2-3
v_gene: TRBV5-5
CDR3nt: TGTGCCAGCAGCGTAGGGACTAGCGGCCCCCCTAGCACAGATACGCAGTATTTT
CDR3aa: CASSVGTSGPPSTDTQYF

d_gene: .
abundance: .
len: 15
j_gene: TRBJ2-7
v_gene: TRBV9
CDR3nt: TGTGCCAGCAGCGTAAGCCGGGGGAATAACTACGAGCAGTACTTC
CDR3aa: CASSVSRGNNYEQYF

d_gene: TRBD1
abundance: .
len: 14
j_gene: TRBJ1-2
v_gene: TRBV7-6
CDR3nt: TGTGCCAGCAGCTTAGATGCAGGGGGGTATGGCTACACCTTC
CDR3aa: CASSLDAGGYGYTF

d_gene: TRBD1
abundance: .
len: 12
j_gene: TRBJ1-2
v_gene: TRBV24-1
CDR3nt: TGTGCCACATCACAGGGGGCGGCGGGCTACACCTTC
CDR3aa: CATSQGAAGYTF

d_gene: TRBD2
abundance: once
len: 16
j_gene: TRBJ2-7
v_gene: TRBV6-1
CDR3nt: TGTGCCAGCAGTAAAGGGACTAGCGGGAGAACCTACGAGCAGTACTTC
CDR3aa: CASSKGTSGRTYEQYF

d_gene: .
abundance: .
len: 14
j_gene: TRBJ2-2
v_gene: TRBV19
CDR3nt: TGTGCCAGTAGTAACACTATAAACACCGGGGAGCTGTTTTTT
CDR3aa: CASSNTINTGELFF

d_gene: .
abundance: few
len: 15
j_gene: TRBJ1-1
v_gene: TRBV11-2
CDR3nt: TGTGCCAGCAGCTTAAGAGGGACTGGAGGTACGGGAGCTTTCTTT
CDR3aa: CASSLRGTGGTGAFF

d_gene: TRBD2
abundance: .
len: 14
j_gene: TRBJ2-5
v_gene: TRBV29-1
CDR3nt: TGCAGCGTTGACGTAGCGGGCGTACAAGAGACCCAGTACTTC
CDR3aa: CSVDVAGVQETQYF

d_gene: .
abundance: .
len: 15
j_gene: TRBJ2-1
v_gene: TRBV28
CDR3nt: TGTGCCAGCAGCATGGGGCAGACCTCCTACAATGAGCAGTTCTTC
CDR3aa: CASSMGQTSYNEQFF

d_gene: .
abundance: .
len: 13
j_gene: TRBJ2-1
v_gene: TRBV10-2
CDR3nt: TGCGCCAGCAGTGAGACCCACTCCGGTGAGCAGTTCTTC
CDR3aa: CASSETHSGEQFF

d_gene: .
abundance: .
len: 14
j_gene: TRBJ2-1
v_gene: TRBV5-1
CDR3nt: TGCGCCACTTCTAACAGGGACCCTTACAATGAGCAGTTCTTC
CDR3aa: CATSNRDPYNEQFF

d_gene: .
abundance: .
len: 12
j_gene: TRBJ1-1
v_gene: TRBV5-1
CDR3nt: TGCGCCAGCAGCTTGGAAATCGGGACTGGGACCTTT
CDR3aa: CASSLEIGTGTF

d_gene: .
abundance: .
len: 17
j_gene: TRBJ2-7
v_gene: TRBV4-1
CDR3nt: TGCGCCAGCAGCCAACCTCTGGACAGCCACCGGGGCTACGAGCAGTACTTC
CDR3aa: CASSQPLDSHRGYEQYF

d_gene: TRBD1
abundance: .
len: 14
j_gene: TRBJ1-2
v_gene: TRBV7-9
CDR3nt: TGTGCCAGCAGCTTAGTTAGGTCAGGGGGAGGCTACACCTTC
CDR3aa: CASSLVRSGGGYTF

d_gene: TRBD1
abundance: .
len: 13
j_gene: TRBJ2-7
v_gene: TRBV7-2
CDR3nt: TGTGCCAGCAGCGCCAGGACAGGGGACGAGCAGTACTTC
CDR3aa: CASSARTGDEQYF

d_gene: TRBD1
abundance: .
len: 15
j_gene: TRBJ2-7
v_gene: TRBV9
CDR3nt: TGTGCCAGCAGCGTAGACCAGGGGGCTACTTACGAGCAGTACTTC
CDR3aa: CASSVDQGATYEQYF

d_gene: .
abundance: .
len: 14
j_gene: TRBJ1-2
v_gene: TRBV7-8
CDR3nt: TGTGCCAGCAGCTTAGTCACCTCAACTAGTGGCTACACCTTC
CDR3aa: CASSLVTSTSGYTF

d_gene: .
abundance: .
len: 12
j_gene: TRBJ2-7
v_gene: TRBV6-6
CDR3nt: TGTGCCAGCAGTTACTCGGGGGGCGAGCAGTACTTC
CDR3aa: CASSYSGGEQYF

d_gene: TRBD1
abundance: .
len: 15
j_gene: TRBJ1-6
v_gene: TRBV5-1
CDR3nt: TGCGCCAGCAGCTTGCATAGCAGGGGGAATTCACCCCTCCACTTT
CDR3aa: CASSLHSRGNSPLHF

d_gene: TRBD2
abundance: .
len: 14
j_gene: TRBJ2-4
v_gene: TRBV11-2
CDR3nt: TGTGCCAGCAGCTTAGAACCAGGGAGGGACATTCAGTACTTC
CDR3aa: CASSLEPGRDIQYF

d_gene: TRBD2
abundance: few
len: 13
j_gene: TRBJ2-7
v_gene: TRBV4-2
CDR3nt: TGTGCCAGCAGCCATGGACTAGCAGACGAGCAGTACTTC
CDR3aa: CASSHGLADEQYF

d_gene: TRBD1
abundance: .
len: 17
j_gene: TRBJ2-2
v_gene: TRBV11-2
CDR3nt: TGTGCCAGCAGCCGACGGACGACAGGGCCGAACACCGGGGAGCTGTTTTTT
CDR3aa: CASSRRTTGPNTGELFF

d_gene: TRBD1
abundance: .
len: 16
j_gene: TRBJ1-1
v_gene: TRBV12-5
CDR3nt: TGTGCTAGTGGTTTGGTACTCGCTGCAGGGGGCACTGAAGCTTTCTTT
CDR3aa: CASGLVLAAGGTEAFF

d_gene: TRBD1
abundance: .
len: 17
j_gene: TRBJ1-5
v_gene: TRBV3-1/TRBV3-2
CDR3nt: TGTGCCAGCAGCCAAACAGGGACAGCGTCTGGCAATCAGCCCCAGCATTTT
CDR3aa: CASSQTGTASGNQPQHF

d_gene: TRBD1
abundance: .
len: 16
j_gene: TRBJ1-1
v_gene: TRBV11-2
CDR3nt: TGTGCCAGCAGCTTCCTAACAGGGGCATCGAAAACTGAAGCTTTCTTT
CDR3aa: CASSFLTGASKTEAFF

d_gene: .
abundance: .
len: 15
j_gene: TRBJ2-1
v_gene: TRBV5-1
CDR3nt: TGCGCCTCGGCTCAGGAGGGAGGCGCGTCCGGTGAGCAGTTCTTC
CDR3aa: CASAQEGGASGEQFF

d_gene: TRBD2
abundance: few
len: 17
j_gene: TRBJ2-3
v_gene: TRBV6-4
CDR3nt: TGTGCCAGCAGGTTCCCGGGACTAGCGGGAGCCACAGATACGCAGTATTTT
CDR3aa: CASRFPGLAGATDTQYF

d_gene: .
abundance: .
len: 14
j_gene: TRBJ1-2
v_gene: TRBV29-1
CDR3nt: TGCAGCGTTGATCGGGCCAGGGGAGACTATGGCTACACCTTC
CDR3aa: CSVDRARGDYGYTF

d_gene: TRBD1
abundance: .
len: 12
j_gene: TRBJ1-5
v_gene: TRBV30
CDR3nt: TGTGCCTCACGACAGGGGAATCAGCCCCAGCATTTT
CDR3aa: CASRQGNQPQHF

d_gene: .
abundance: few
len: 15
j_gene: TRBJ1-4
v_gene: TRBV3-1/TRBV3-2
CDR3nt: TGTGCCAGCAGCCCGCCAGGGCGGACTAATGAAAAACTGTTTTTT
CDR3aa: CASSPPGRTNEKLFF

d_gene: .
abundance: .
len: 16
j_gene: TRBJ2-7
v_gene: TRBV28
CDR3nt: TGTGCCAGCAGCCCCCGCTGGCGGGGATCCTCCTACGAGCAGTACTTC
CDR3aa: CASSPRWRGSSYEQYF

d_gene: TRBD1
abundance: .
len: 14
j_gene: TRBJ1-1
v_gene: TRBV5-1
CDR3nt: TGCGCCAGCAGCTTAGGGACAGCCGCGGCTGAAGCTTTCTTT
CDR3aa: CASSLGTAAAEAFF

d_gene: .
abundance: .
len: 13
j_gene: TRBJ2-7
v_gene: TRBV28
CDR3nt: TGTGCCAGCGGGGGGACAGCAAACATCGAGCAGTACTTC
CDR3aa: CASGGTANIEQYF

d_gene: .
abundance: .
len: 15
j_gene: TRBJ1-3
v_gene: TRBV15
CDR3nt: TGTGCCACCAGCACCAAGCCGGACACGGGAAACACCATATATTTT
CDR3aa: CATSTKPDTGNTIYF

d_gene: TRBD1
abundance: .
len: 16
j_gene: TRBJ1-4
v_gene: TRBV5-1
CDR3nt: TGCGCCAGCAGCTCCGGGACAGTTGCAACTAATGAAAAACTGTTTTTT
CDR3aa: CASSSGTVATNEKLFF

d_gene: .
abundance: .
len: 14
j_gene: TRBJ2-3
v_gene: TRBV24-1
CDR3nt: TGTGCCACCAGTGCCCCCAGCGGCGCAGATACGCAGTATTTT
CDR3aa: CATSAPSGADTQYF

d_gene: TRBD1
abundance: few
len: 17
j_gene: TRBJ1-6
v_gene: TRBV28
CDR3nt: TGTGCCAGCAGCCCCGGACAGGGAGGCTCCTATAATTCACCCCTCCACTTT
CDR3aa: CASSPGQGGSYNSPLHF

d_gene: .
abundance: .
len: 13
j_gene: TRBJ2-4
v_gene: TRBV12-3/TRBV12-4
CDR3nt: TGTGCCAGCAGTAGGAATTTCGGGGACATTCAGTACTTC
CDR3aa: CASSRNFGDIQYF

d_gene: TRBD1
abundance: .
len: 12
j_gene: TRBJ1-1
v_gene: TRBV5-1
CDR3nt: TGCGCCAGCAGCTTGGACAGGGGTGAAGCTTTCTTT
CDR3aa: CASSLDRGEAFF

d_gene: .
abundance: .
len: 14
j_gene: TRBJ1-2
v_gene: TRBV28
CDR3nt: TGTGCCAGCCGGGAACAGGGAGGGAACTATGGCTACACCTTC
CDR3aa: CASREQGGNYGYTF

d_gene: .
abundance: .
len: 15
j_gene: TRBJ2-3
v_gene: TRBV5-5
CDR3nt: TGTGCCAGCAGCTTCTCGGGATACAACACAGATACGCAGTATTTT
CDR3aa: CASSFSGYNTDTQYF

d_gene: TRBD1
abundance: .
len: 14
j_gene: TRBJ1-5
v_gene: TRBV15
CDR3nt: TGTGCCACCAGCAGCAGACAGGGCGACCAGCCCCAGCATTTT
CDR3aa: CATSSRQGDQPQHF

d_gene: .
abundance: .
len: 13
j_gene: TRBJ1-3
v_gene: TRBV12-3/TRBV12-4
CDR3nt: TGTGCCAGCAGTACAGGGTATGGAAACACCATATATTTT
CDR3aa: CASSTGYGNTIYF

d_gene: TRBD1
abundance: .
len: 15
j_gene: TRBJ1-5
v_gene: TRBV6-5
CDR3nt: TGTGCCAGCAGGGAGACAGGGCGCGGGGATCAGCCCCAGCATTTT
CDR3aa: CASRETGRGDQPQHF

d_gene: .
abundance: .
len: 13
j_gene: TRBJ2-5
v_gene: TRBV5-1
CDR3nt: TGCGCCAGCAGCTTGGGAGCTGCAGAGACCCAGTACTTC
CDR3aa: CASSLGAAETQYF

d_gene: .
abundance: .
len: 13
j_gene: TRBJ2-5
v_gene: TRBV24-1
CDR3nt: TGTGCCACCAGTGAACATGGGAGGGAGACCCAGTACTTC
CDR3aa: CATSEHGRETQYF

d_gene: .
abundance: .
len: 13
j_gene: TRBJ2-3
v_gene: TRBV19
CDR3nt: TGTGCCAGTACTCGAGACGGCAGGGGTACGCAGTATTTT
CDR3aa: CASTRDGRGTQYF

d_gene: TRBD2
abundance: .
len: 17
j_gene: TRBJ2-2
v_gene: TRBV5-1
CDR3nt: TGCGCCAGCAGCTCCGGGACTAGCGGGAGTAGTAACGGGGAGCTGTTTTTT
CDR3aa: CASSSGTSGSSNGELFF

d_gene: TRBD2
abundance: .
len: 12
j_gene: TRBJ2-3
v_gene: TRBV29-1
CDR3nt: TGCAGCGGGGTAGCGGGTACAGATACGCAGTATTTT
CDR3aa: CSGVAGTDTQYF

d_gene: TRBD1
abundance: .
len: 14
j_gene: TRBJ1-2
v_gene: TRBV27
CDR3nt: TGTGCCAGCACTGCATGGAACAGGGGCATAGGCTACACCTTC
CDR3aa: CASTAWNRGIGYTF

d_gene: .
abundance: .
len: 14
j_gene: TRBJ1-1
v_gene: TRBV5-4
CDR3nt: TGTGCCAGCAGCTTTAGTGCGGGGTCCACTGAAGCTTTCTTT
CDR3aa: CASSFSAGSTEAFF

d_gene: TRBD1
abundance: .
len: 16
j_gene: TRBJ2-7
v_gene: TRBV15
CDR3nt: TGTGCCACCAGCCGCCGTGACAGGGGGAGCACCTACGAGCAGTACTTC
CDR3aa: CATSRRDRGSTYEQYF